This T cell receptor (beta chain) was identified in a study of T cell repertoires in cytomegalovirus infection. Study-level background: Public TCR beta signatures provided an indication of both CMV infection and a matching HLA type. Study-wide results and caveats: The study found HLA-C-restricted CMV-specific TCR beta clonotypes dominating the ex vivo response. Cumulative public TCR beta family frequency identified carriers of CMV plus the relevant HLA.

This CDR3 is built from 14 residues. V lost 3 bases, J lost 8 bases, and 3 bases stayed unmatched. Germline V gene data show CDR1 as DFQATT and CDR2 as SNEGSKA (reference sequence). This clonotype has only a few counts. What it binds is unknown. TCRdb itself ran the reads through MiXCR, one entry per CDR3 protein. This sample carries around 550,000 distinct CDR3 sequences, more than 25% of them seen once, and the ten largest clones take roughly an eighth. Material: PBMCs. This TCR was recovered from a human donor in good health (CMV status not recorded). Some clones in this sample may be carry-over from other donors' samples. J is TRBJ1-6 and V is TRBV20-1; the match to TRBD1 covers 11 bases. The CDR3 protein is CSASPGQGDSPLHF. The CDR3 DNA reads TGCAGTGCTAGCCCGGGACAGGGGGATTCACCCCTCCACTTT.